This passage covers 12 T cell receptor beta chains from one sample sequenced in a study of T cell repertoires in cytomegalovirus infection (dated by TCRdb to about 2019). Data came from an Illumina HiSeq 1500. TCRdb ran its own pipeline on the public reads, namely fastp trimming at Q25 and MiXCR clone calling, and kept in-frame beta chains. Each CDR3 protein appears once, grouped with its most common genes and DNA. The sample includes roughly 100,000 distinct CDR3 sequences, with 16% observed a single time. 6.5% to 9.5% of the sample lies in the top ten. The sample taken for sequencing was PBMCs. These receptors were collected from a human donor in good health (CMV status not recorded). Some clones in this sample may be carry-over from other donors' samples.

The V call is TRBV6-5, the J call TRBJ2-1; tentative D call: TRBD1 (6 bases). From germline, CDR1 is MNHEY and CDR2 SVGAGI. This CDR3 region has 17 residues. Trimming shortened V by 6 bases and J by 0 bases, and 18 bases separated the two germline ends. CDR3 in DNA: TGTGCCAGCAGACCCACCCAGGGGTCGAGCTCCTACAATGAGCAGTTCTTC. Protein product: CASRPTQGSSSYNEQFF.

The chain employs TRBV20-1 and TRBJ1-2; weak D call: TRBD1 (5 bases). V was cut by 5 bases and J by 1 base, with 17 bases left in between. The CDR3 contains 15 residues. CDR1 is DFQATT, CDR2 SNEGSKA, per germline (reference sequence). CDR3 residues: CSASGDGYDNYGYTF. In DNA form, the CDR3 reads TGCAGTGCTTCCGGGGACGGATACGATAACTATGGCTACACCTTC.

This clonotype was detected a few times. The rearrangement links TRBV5-5 to TRBJ2-3; D gene uncertain. This CDR3 contains 13 residues. The germline V gene encodes CDR1 SGHKS and CDR2 YYEKEE (reference sequence). Trimming shortened V by 4 bases and J by 1 base, and 7 bases separated the two germline ends. The CDR3 protein is CASSPTRTDTQYF. In DNA form, the CDR3 reads TGTGCCAGCAGCCCGACCCGCACAGATACGCAGTATTTT.

V usage is TRBV20-1 and J usage is TRBJ2-2; unclear D gene. The ends were cut back, 2 bases at V and 2 bases at J, with 6 bases in the middle. This CDR3 region has 13 residues. CDR1 is DFQATT, CDR2 SNEGSKA, per germline (reference sequence). CDR3 DNA sequence: TGCAGTGCTAGACCCAGCAACACCGGGGAGCTGTTTTTT. Amino acids: CSARPSNTGELFF.

The chain uses TRBV7-9 and TRBJ1-2; 11 bases align to TRBD1. The germline CDR1 and CDR2 sequences are SEHNR and FQNEAQ (reference sequence). Trimming at V came to 6 bases and at J to 4 bases, leaving 4 bases not matched to a gene. The CDR3 totals 14 residues. The CDR3 sequence: CASSSGTGGYGYTF. In DNA, the CDR3 is TGTGCCAGCAGTTCTGGGACAGGGGGCTATGGCTACACCTTC.

This clonotype was picked up many times. The chain couples TRBV7-2 to TRBJ1-5; TRBD1 might be the D (6 bases). Trimming pared 4 bases from V and 6 bases from J, leaving 13 bases between. This CDR3 contains 14 residues. Germline values: CDR1 SGHTA, CDR2 FQGNSA. In DNA, the CDR3 is TGTGCCAGCAGCTGGGGGGGGGACATTCAGCCCCAGCATTTT. Residues: CASSWGGDIQPQHF.

The chain couples TRBV5-4 to TRBJ2-1, with D perhaps TRBD1 or TRBD2 (7 bases each). CDR3 size: 15 residues. In germline, CDR1 is SGHNT, CDR2 YYREEE (reference sequence). The V and J ends lost 4 bases and 6 bases respectively, with 17 bases between them. The CDR3 DNA sequence: TGTGCCAGCAGCGCCAGGACTAGGGGGCTCAATGAGCAGTTCTTC. The encoded protein is CASSARTRGLNEQFF.

This clonotype appeared a few times. This chain joins TRBV2 and TRBJ1-5; 9 bases agree with TRBD1. The length of the CDR3 is 15 residues. Germline assignment: CDR1 SNHLY and CDR2 FYNNEI. V shed 7 bases, J shed 0 bases, and the junction held 4 bases outside the gene matches. The chain's CDR3 is CASTLQGASNQPQHF. The CDR3 nucleotides are TGTGCCAGCACACTACAGGGGGCTAGCAATCAGCCCCAGCATTTT.

The CDR3 nucleotides are TGTGCCAGCTCACCATCGGGAATACCCTACGAGCAGTACTTC. Translated: CASSPSGIPYEQYF. The gene calls are TRBV18 and TRBJ2-7, with D tentatively TRBD2 (5 bases). The CDR3 runs to 14 residues. Germline V CDR1 and CDR2: KGHSH, LQKENI. The V end was cut by 2 bases, the J end by 2 bases, with 10 bases between.

The rearrangement uses TRBV20-1 and TRBJ2-4; weak D call: TRBD2 (6 bases). The CDR3 runs 15 residues. Deletions cut 6 bases from V and 3 bases from J, with 18 bases between. Germline CDR1 and CDR2: DFQATT and SNEGSKA (reference sequence). The CDR3 DNA is TGCAGTGCCCCCCTCCGAACGGAGGGCAAAAACATTCAGTACTTC. This encodes CSAPLRTEGKNIQYF.

The V and J genes are TRBV28 and TRBJ1-2; D is unclear. The germline gives CDR1 MDHEN, CDR2 SYDVKM. Trimming removed 2 bases from V and 5 bases from J, with 18 bases in between. CDR3 length: 16 residues. CDR3 nucleotides: TGTGCCAGCAGTTTAAGGGATTACAGAGGAATATATGGCTACACCTTC. Encoded protein: CASSLRDYRGIYGYTF.

This clonotype was seen many times. The chain uses TRBV28 and TRBJ2-5; D gene unclear. Germline CDR1 MDHEN, CDR2 SYDVKM. V dropped 2 bases and J dropped 1 base, with 2 bases sitting between them. The CDR3 has 12 amino acids. The CDR3 DNA reads TGTGCCAGCAGTTTACTCCAAGAGACCCAGTACTTC. Translation gives CASSLLQETQYF.